One and the same sample provided the 8 T cell receptor beta chains below, sequenced in a study of metastatic and nonmetastatic thyroid tumors. Thyroid surgery took place with no prior treatment in any patient. TCRdb ran MiXCR on the PCR reads. The sample lists more than 8,000 clones, about a quarter occurring once. The sequenced sample was tumor tissue. The receptors come from a female donor with papillary thyroid cancer or a benign thyroid nodule (not recorded which). Some clones in this sample may be carry-over from other donors' samples.

Of note for this clone: Other DNA variants within this sample encode the same CDR3. This chain connects TRBV27 to TRBJ2-7, with 12 bases fitting TRBD2. The J segment lost 7 bases and the V segment lost 5 bases, leaving 12 bases of the junction unmatched. CDR1 MNHEY and CDR2 SMNVEV come from the germline V gene (reference sequence). This CDR3 is built from 16 residues. The CDR3 is CASSPHLLAGGIEQYF. The DNA of the CDR3 is TGTGCCAGCAGTCCACACCTTCTAGCGGGGGGGATAGAGCAGTACTTC.

By proportion, this clone is large. The CDR3, as DNA: TGTGCCAGCAGCTGGGTCCTTCTGGTTTCCACTGAAGCTTTCTTT. Its translation: CASSWVLLVSTEAFF. This chain connects TRBV6-4 to TRBJ1-1; the D is unclear. Trimming took off 6 bases at V and 4 bases at J, with 18 bases between the two ends. CDR1 and CDR2 (germline): MRHNA, SNTAGT. The CDR3 spans 15 residues.

By share of the sample, this clone is medium-sized. The chain joins TRBV28 to TRBJ1-2, with a tentative D call TRBD1 (5 bases). Trimming removed 5 bases from V and 4 bases from J, with 20 bases in between. CDR1 MDHEN and CDR2 SYDVKM come from the germline V gene. CDR3 size: 16 residues. Here the CDR3 reads CASSTSRIQGPYGYTF. The DNA for the CDR3 is TGTGCCAGCAGTACCAGCCGAATCCAGGGTCCCTATGGCTACACCTTC.

The V call is TRBV2, the J call TRBJ2-7; tentative D call: TRBD2 (6 bases). The germline gives CDR1 SNHLY, CDR2 FYNNEI. Trimming removed 5 bases at V and 0 bases at J, with 14 bases between. The CDR3 totals 15 residues. CDR3 protein: CASSSGTAFSYEQYF. The CDR3, as DNA: TGTGCCAGCAGTTCGGGGACTGCCTTCTCCTACGAGCAGTACTTC.

The rearrangement links TRBV6-4 to TRBJ2-2; TRBD2 matches 14 bases. The CDR3 length is 21 residues. J was trimmed by 5 bases and V by 5 bases; bases with no gene match: 19. CDR1 is MRHNA, CDR2 SNTAGT, per germline. The CDR3 loop reads CASSPATGLAGVGASTGELFF. The CDR3 coding sequence is TGTGCCAGCAGTCCCGCAACGGGACTAGCGGGAGTTGGGGCGAGTACCGGGGAGCTGTTTTTT.

This clone was picked up a small number of times. Given a much more abundant clone one base away, this may be a read error. Other DNA sequences within the sample encode an identical CDR3. The V and J genes are TRBV29-1 and TRBJ2-1; 9 bases align to TRBD1. Germline CDR1 reads SQVTM; CDR2 reads ANQGSEA. The CDR3 is made up of 17 amino acids. V shed 2 bases and J 10 bases; nucleotides not matched to a gene: 18. DNA of the CDR3: TGCAGCGTTGAATTTTTAGCCCCGGGACAGGGTCGGCACGAGCAGTTCTTC. It yields the protein CSVEFLAPGQGRHEQFF.

The V gene is TRBV11-2, the J gene TRBJ2-1; 7 nucleotides match TRBD1. This CDR3 region has 16 residues. Germline CDR1 reads SGHAT; CDR2 reads FQNNGV. Trimming removed 4 bases from V and 8 bases from J; junction bases left unmatched: 14. In DNA form, the CDR3 reads TGTGCCAGCAGCTCCTATGGGGGTTACAGGGGATATGAGCAGTTCTTC. Translating gives CASSSYGGYRGYEQFF.

The genes are TRBV27 and TRBJ2-1, with unresolved D. V lost 9 bases and J lost 4, with 10 bases in between. Germline V gene lookup returns CDR1 MNHEY and CDR2 SMNVEV (reference sequence). The CDR3 covers 12 residues. DNA of the CDR3: TGTGCCAGAAGTGGCTCATACAATGAGCAGTTCTTC. Amino acids: CARSGSYNEQFF.